Listed below are T cell receptor beta chains from one sample, sequenced in a study of T cells in Graves' hyperthyroidism and ophthalmopathy. TCRdb recomputed calls from the multiplex PCR reads with MiXCR, one row per CDR3 protein. The table shows fewer than 900,000 distinct CDR3 sequences, with 16% occurring only once. The sample taken for sequencing was blood. The receptors were gathered from a young man with Graves' hyperthyroidism. Both conserved end residues are part of each CDR3. A D gene is named only where the DNA matches it firmly. The listing skips clone size in some rows; elsewhere it reads once, few, many or a size class.

D,V,J,size,DNA,CDR3
TRBD2,TRBV2,TRBJ2-3,many,TGTGCCAGCAGGCGGACTAGCGAGGGCACAGATACGCAGTATTTT,CASRRTSEGTDTQYF
NA,TRBV19,TRBJ2-7,NA,TGTGCCACCTCCGCGGGACTCCGCTACGAGCAGTACTTC,CATSAGLRYEQYF
NA,TRBV15,TRBJ1-1,many,TGTGCCACCAGCAGAGATGGGCGCACTGAAGCTTTCTTT,CATSRDGRTEAFF
NA,TRBV20-1,TRBJ2-2,NA,TGCAGTGCTAGAGATAGGACCAGGGGGAACACCGGGGAGCTGTTTTTT,CSARDRTRGNTGELFF
TRBD2,TRBV4-2,TRBJ2-1,NA,TGTGCCAGCAGCCATCTCCGGTGGGCGGGAGATAGGGAGCAGTTCTTC,CASSHLRWAGDREQFF
NA,TRBV9,TRBJ2-5,few,TGTGCCAGCAGCTGGGGGGGGGGCCGTGGATGGGAGACCCAGTACTTC,CASSWGGGRGWETQYF
TRBD1,TRBV28,TRBJ2-1,NA,TGTGCCAGCACCGGGACAGGGGACCTTAAAGGGCAGTTCTTC,CASTGTGDLKGQFF
TRBD2,TRBV7-2,TRBJ2-2,few,TGTGCCAGCAGCCCACTGGCTAGCGGGAACGGCGGGGAGCTGTTTTTT,CASSPLASGNGGELFF
TRBD1,TRBV12-3/TRBV12-4,TRBJ1-4,many,TGTGCCAGCAGCCTTGAGCAGGGGGCTTTGCTAAATGAAAAACTGTTTTTT,CASSLEQGALLNEKLFF
NA,TRBV18,TRBJ2-3,many,TGTGCCAGCTCACCACCGGAAGCTTCAGATACGCAGTATTTT,CASSPPEASDTQYF
TRBD2,TRBV29-1,TRBJ2-1,NA,TGCAGCGTTGGGGGGACTAGCGGCCTGGGGAATGAGCAGTTCTTC,CSVGGTSGLGNEQFF
NA,TRBV20-1,TRBJ2-1,NA,TGCAGTGCCACCGGGTTACTCTACAATGAGCAGTTCTTC,CSATGLLYNEQFF
TRBD1,TRBV20-1,TRBJ2-1,many,TGCAGTGCTAGGCAAGCGGGGACAGGGGACAGTGAGCAGTTCTTC,CSARQAGTGDSEQFF
NA,TRBV19,TRBJ2-1,few,TGTGCCAGTAGTATAGCCGGCTTTGCCTACAATGAGCAGTTCTTC,CASSIAGFAYNEQFF
NA,TRBV20-1,TRBJ2-3,many,TGCAGTGCCTCCAAGGAGAGTCTTAAATATACAGATACGCAGTATTTT,CSASKESLKYTDTQYF
NA,TRBV28,TRBJ1-5,many,TGTGCCAGCAGTTCACCCCCGGGATATAGCAATCAGCCCCAGCATTTT,CASSSPPGYSNQPQHF
NA,TRBV3-1,TRBJ1-2,many,TGTGCCAGCAGCCCACCCGGGGAAGATTCATATGGCTACACCTTC,CASSPPGEDSYGYTF
NA,TRBV20-1,TRBJ2-3,many,TGCAGTGCTAGGCGATCTTCGGCAGATACGCAGTATTTT,CSARRSSADTQYF
NA,TRBV15,TRBJ1-1,few,TGTGCCACCAGAGGCGAGGAGGGGATGAACACTGAAGCTTTCTTT,CATRGEEGMNTEAFF
TRBD1,TRBV15,TRBJ2-2,NA,TGTGCCACCAGCAGAGGGACAGGGGACTACACCGGGGAGCTGTTTTTT,CATSRGTGDYTGELFF
NA,TRBV7-3,TRBJ2-1,many,TGTGCCAGCAGCTCGAAGGGAGCTCGCTCCTACAATGAGCAGTTCTTC,CASSSKGARSYNEQFF
NA,TRBV28,TRBJ2-4,many,TGTGCCACCTCCGGGACAGCCAAAAACATTCAGTACTTC,CATSGTAKNIQYF
NA,TRBV6-2/TRBV6-3,TRBJ2-1,NA,TGTGCCAGCATCCTGGGGGGTTCTTCTGAGCAGTTCTTC,CASILGGSSEQFF
NA,TRBV7-3,TRBJ2-2,NA,TGTGCCAGCAGCTTACAACCCACCGGGGAGCTGTTTTTT,CASSLQPTGELFF
NA,TRBV30,TRBJ2-7,few,TGTGCCTGGAGCCAGGACTTCTACGAGCAGTACTTC,CAWSQDFYEQYF
TRBD2,TRBV28,TRBJ2-1,NA,TGTGCCAGCACTCCGGGACTAGCGGGAGGGAATGAGCAGTTCTTC,CASTPGLAGGNEQFF
TRBD1,TRBV12-3/TRBV12-4,TRBJ2-5,NA,TGTGCCAGCAGTTTCTGGGACAGACAAGAGACCCAGTACTTC,CASSFWDRQETQYF
TRBD2,TRBV7-8,TRBJ2-1,many,TGTGCCAGCAGCTTAGAGCCGGGACTAGCGGGGGCCTCGGGGGAGCAGTTCTTC,CASSLEPGLAGASGEQFF
NA,TRBV20-1,TRBJ1-5,NA,TGCAGTGCCTCAGCGACCCAGGGGAATCAGCCCCAGCATTTT,CSASATQGNQPQHF
TRBD2,TRBV18,TRBJ2-2,few,TGTGCCAGCTCGCAAGGACTAGCGGGAGAAAACGAGGAGCTGTTTTTT,CASSQGLAGENEELFF
TRBD2,TRBV12-3/TRBV12-4,TRBJ2-1,many,TGTGCCAGCAGTTTGATACTAGCGGGAGCCGATGAGCAGTTCTTC,CASSLILAGADEQFF
NA,TRBV15,TRBJ1-3,NA,TGTGCCACCAGCAGATCCCGGGACACCATATATTTT,CATSRSRDTIYF
NA,TRBV5-1,TRBJ2-7,few,TGCGCCAGCAGCTTGCGACCGGCCCCTTACGAGCAGTACTTC,CASSLRPAPYEQYF
NA,TRBV5-4,TRBJ1-2,NA,TGTGCCAGCAGCTTGAGTATGGGACCCCTTGGCTACACCTTC,CASSLSMGPLGYTF
NA,TRBV30,TRBJ2-1,many,TGTGCCTGGGGGAAGTACAATGAGCAGTTCTTC,CAWGKYNEQFF
TRBD2,TRBV7-9,TRBJ2-7,NA,TGTGCCAGCAGCTTAGCGTACCTAGCGGGAGAAGAGCAGTACTTC,CASSLAYLAGEEQYF
NA,TRBV10-3,TRBJ2-7,many,TGTGCCATCAGCGATCCGGGAAGGGCAGTTCGTGGCTCCTACGAGCAGTACTTC,CAISDPGRAVRGSYEQYF
NA,TRBV19,TRBJ1-2,NA,TGTGCCAGTAGCACTAAGGGGCGTGCTTATGGCTACACCTTC,CASSTKGRAYGYTF
TRBD2,TRBV28,TRBJ2-7,many,TGTGCCAGCTCCCCCAGCGGGAAAACCTACGAGCAGTACTTC,CASSPSGKTYEQYF
NA,TRBV18,TRBJ2-3,many,TGTGCCAGCTCACCCCCCAGCTCAGATACGCAGTATTTT,CASSPPSSDTQYF
TRBD2,TRBV20-1,TRBJ2-3,few,TGCAGTGCTAGCGGGGGGTGGGGCACAGATACGCAGTATTTT,CSASGGWGTDTQYF
TRBD2,TRBV28,TRBJ2-1,few,TGTGCCAGCAGTCCCCGGGGAAGCGGGAGGGCCTATTACAATGAGCAGTTCTTC,CASSPRGSGRAYYNEQFF
NA,TRBV2,TRBJ2-7,many,TGTGCCAGCTGCGTTCTGGGGGGAGAGCAGTACTTC,CASCVLGGEQYF
TRBD1,TRBV6-1,TRBJ2-7,few,TGTGCCAGCACCGGGACAGGGAGGCGATACGAGCAGTACTTC,CASTGTGRRYEQYF
TRBD1,TRBV4-3,TRBJ1-2,NA,TGCGCCAGCAGCAACCGGGACAGGCCAATCTATGGCTACACCTTC,CASSNRDRPIYGYTF
NA,TRBV27,TRBJ1-1,many,TGTGCCAGAAAACAAGGACAGACCCCATGTATAGGATCTGAAGCTTTCTTT,CARKQGQTPCIGSEAFF
NA,TRBV7-2,TRBJ2-7,many,TGTGCCAGCAGCTTAGCGTCCGGAGGGGACGGCGAGCAGTACTTC,CASSLASGGDGEQYF
NA,TRBV5-8,TRBJ2-7,few,TGTGCCAGCAGCTGTGGCGGCCTCTACGAGCAGTACTTC,CASSCGGLYEQYF
NA,TRBV11-2,TRBJ2-7,many,TGTGCCAGCAGCTACCTAGCGAGCTACGAGCAGTACTTC,CASSYLASYEQYF
TRBD2,TRBV12-3/TRBV12-4,TRBJ2-1,many,TGTGCCAGCAGTTTAGGAGTAGCGGGAGTTCAAGAGCAGTTCTTC,CASSLGVAGVQEQFF
NA,TRBV5-1,TRBJ2-1,many,TGCGCCAGCAGCTTGGAAGGGACCAATGAGCAGTTCTTC,CASSLEGTNEQFF
NA,TRBV2,TRBJ1-2,many,TGTGCCAGCAGTAAGGACACTTCTAACTATGGCTACACCTTC,CASSKDTSNYGYTF
TRBD2,TRBV30,TRBJ2-7,few,TGTGCCTGGAGTGTACAACCAGGTCGCGGGAGATACGAGCAGTACTTC,CAWSVQPGRGRYEQYF
NA,TRBV25-1,TRBJ1-2,NA,TGTGCCAGCAGTGAAGGGGTGGGGTACCATTTTAACTATGGCTACACCTTC,CASSEGVGYHFNYGYTF
NA,TRBV2,TRBJ2-5,NA,TGTGCCAGCAGTGATCCCGGGGGCCGGAGGAGGCAAGAGACCCAGTACTTC,CASSDPGGRRRQETQYF
TRBD1,TRBV7-9,TRBJ1-2,few,TGTGCCAGCAGCTTCCCCGGGCCAGGGGGAAACTATGGCTACACCTTC,CASSFPGPGGNYGYTF
NA,TRBV7-9,TRBJ2-5,few,TGTGCCAGCAGCTCAGGGGTACAAGGGAGGACCCAGTACTTC,CASSSGVQGRTQYF
NA,TRBV6-2/TRBV6-3,TRBJ2-5,NA,TGTGCCAGCAGTTACCCATCAGAGACCCAGTACTTC,CASSYPSETQYF
NA,TRBV6-1,TRBJ1-5,many,TGTGCCAGCAGTACACAGGGTAGTCAGCCCCAGCATTTT,CASSTQGSQPQHF
TRBD2,TRBV29-1,TRBJ2-7,NA,TGCAGCGCTGGACTAGCGGATGCTACGGCGCAGTACTTC,CSAGLADATAQYF